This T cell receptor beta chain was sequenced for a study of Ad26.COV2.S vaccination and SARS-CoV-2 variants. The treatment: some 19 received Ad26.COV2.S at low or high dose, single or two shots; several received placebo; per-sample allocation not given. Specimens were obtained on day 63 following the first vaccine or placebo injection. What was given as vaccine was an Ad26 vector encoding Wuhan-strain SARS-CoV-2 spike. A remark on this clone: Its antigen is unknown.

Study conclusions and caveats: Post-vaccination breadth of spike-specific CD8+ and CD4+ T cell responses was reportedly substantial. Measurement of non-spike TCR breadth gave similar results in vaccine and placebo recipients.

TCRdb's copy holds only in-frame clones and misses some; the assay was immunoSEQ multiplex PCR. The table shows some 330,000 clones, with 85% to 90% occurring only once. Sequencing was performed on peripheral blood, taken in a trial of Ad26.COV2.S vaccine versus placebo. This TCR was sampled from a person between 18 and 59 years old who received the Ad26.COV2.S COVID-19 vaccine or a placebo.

The CDR3 nucleotides are TGTGCCAGCAGTTTGGCAGTGAGGGCAGTGAACACTGAAGCTTTCTTT. Amino acids: CASSLAVRAVNTEAFF. The chain joins TRBV28 to TRBJ1-1, with D hard to call. V shed 3 bases and J shed 0 bases, with 14 bases lying between them. CDR1 and CDR2 from the germline V gene are MDHEN and SYDVKM. This CDR3 spans 16 amino acids. The entire variable domain, with the rest obtained from reference TRBV28 and TRBJ1-1, is as follows: DVKVTQSSRYLVKRTGEKVFLECVQDMDHENMFWYRQDPGLGLRLIYFSYDVKMKEKGDIPEGYSVSREKKERFSLILESASTNQTSMYLCASSLAVRAVNTEAFFGQGTRLTVV.